A selection of T cell receptor beta chains follows, all from one sample in a study of blood T cell repertoires in COVID-19. Libraries were prepared by immunoSEQ multiplex PCR; TCRdb keeps only in-frame clonotypes and omits some of them. The sample lists some 240,000 clones; 75% to 85% were seen once. The sequencing input was peripheral blood. These receptors were obtained from a man aged 45-65 years with active or convalescent COVID-19. The CDR3 runs from the conserved cysteine through the conserved F or W. D genes are given only for firm matches. The size field is filled for only some rows; it gives once, few, many or a size class.

TRBJ2-1 | TRBV4-1 | TRBD1 | NA | 14 | CARRRQGSYNEQFF | TGCGCCCGCCGCCGACAGGGCTCCTACAATGAGCAGTTCTTC
TRBJ1-5 | TRBV7-2 | NA | NA | 15 | CASSSQTGLGQPQHF | TGTGCCAGCAGCTCCCAGACAGGTCTGGGGCAGCCCCAGCATTTT
TRBJ2-7 | TRBV27 | TRBD1 | NA | 15 | CASSPPGTGKTEQYF | TGTGCCAGCAGCCCCCCCGGGACAGGGAAGACCGAGCAGTACTTC
TRBJ2-3 | TRBV2 | TRBD2 | NA | 14 | CASSVAGGTDTQYF | TGTGCCAGCAGTGTTGCGGGGGGCACAGATACGCAGTATTTT
TRBJ2-1 | TRBV5-6 | NA | NA | 13 | CASSELVPNEQFF | TGTGCCAGCAGCGAACTAGTCCCTAATGAGCAGTTCTTC
TRBJ1-3 | TRBV5-6 | NA | NA | 13 | CASSLGTEHTIYF | TGTGCCAGCAGCTTGGGGACAGAGCACACCATATATTTT
TRBJ2-5 | TRBV5-6 | NA | NA | 14 | CASSLFNEQETQYF | TGTGCCAGCAGCTTATTTAACGAGCAAGAGACCCAGTACTTC
TRBJ1-1 | TRBV7-2 | NA | once | 14 | CASSLPGVNTEAFF | TGTGCCAGCAGCTTACCAGGGGTGAACACTGAAGCTTTCTTT
TRBJ1-5 | TRBV6-1 | NA | NA | 14 | CASSELRRGQPQHF | TGTGCCAGCAGTGAACTAAGAAGGGGTCAGCCCCAGCATTTT
TRBJ2-5 | TRBV5-1 | TRBD2 | NA | 14 | CASSGGRVGETQYF | TGCGCCAGCAGCGGCGGGAGGGTTGGAGAGACCCAGTACTTC
TRBJ2-7 | TRBV20-1 | NA | NA | 10 | CSAHQDEQYF | TGCAGTGCTCACCAGGACGAGCAGTACTTC
TRBJ2-3 | TRBV5-5 | TRBD2 | NA | 15 | CASSRTSGGSDTQYF | TGTGCCAGCAGCCGGACTAGCGGGGGTTCCGATACGCAGTATTTT
TRBJ2-6 | TRBV7-8 | TRBD1 | NA | 17 | CASSYRDRGSGANVLTF | TGTGCCAGCAGCTACCGGGACAGGGGTTCCGGGGCCAACGTCCTGACTTTC
TRBJ2-7 | TRBV27 | NA | once | 14 | CASSFRRDSYEQYF | TGTGCCAGCAGTTTCCGCCGGGACTCCTACGAGCAGTACTTC
TRBJ1-6 | TRBV5-1 | NA | NA | 16 | CASSITTRSSDSPLHF | TGCGCCAGCAGCATTACTACACGCTCTTCGGATTCACCCCTCCACTTT
TRBJ1-6 | TRBV5-1 | TRBD1 | NA | 16 | CASSLNQDRLRSPLHF | TGCGCCAGCAGCTTGAACCAGGACAGGTTGAGATCACCCCTCCACTTT
TRBJ2-2 | TRBV6-5 | TRBD2 | NA | 15 | CASRLAGVETGELFF | TGTGCCAGCAGACTAGCGGGAGTGGAGACCGGGGAGCTGTTTTTT
TRBJ2-1 | TRBV2 | NA | few | 11 | CASSAYNEQFF | TGTGCCAGCAGTGCGTATAATGAGCAGTTCTTC
TRBJ1-1 | TRBV20-1 | TRBD1 | once | 11 | CRGQGGTEAFF | TGCAGGGGACAGGGAGGCACTGAAGCTTTCTTT
TRBJ2-4 | TRBV28 | NA | NA | 13 | CASSLGQSNIQYF | TGTGCCAGCAGTTTAGGGCAGTCAAACATTCAGTACTTC
TRBJ2-2 | TRBV4-3 | TRBD2 | few | 19 | CASSQGLGQPGLATGELFF | TGCGCCAGCAGCCAAGGATTAGGGCAGCCGGGACTAGCGACCGGGGAGCTGTTTTTT
TRBJ1-1 | TRBV27 | NA | NA | 16 | CASSFLRRGENTEAFF | TGTGCCAGCAGTTTTCTTAGGCGGGGAGAGAACACTGAAGCTTTCTTT
TRBJ2-7 | TRBV27 | NA | NA | 14 | CASSLTAGEYEQYF | TGTGCCAGCAGTTTGACGGCAGGGGAGTACGAGCAGTACTTC
TRBJ2-3 | TRBV5-5 | TRBD2 | once | 16 | CASSRGGKISTDTQYF | TGTGCCAGCAGCCGCGGGGGGAAGATTAGCACAGATACGCAGTATTTT
TRBJ2-7 | TRBV2 | NA | NA | 15 | CASQPLVEGSYEQYF | TGTGCCAGCCAGCCTTTGGTGGAGGGCTCCTACGAGCAGTACTTC
TRBJ2-3 | TRBV5-1 | NA | NA | 16 | CASSVAGTSRTDTQYF | TGCGCCAGCAGTGTGGCGGGGACCTCTCGCACAGATACGCAGTATTTT
TRBJ1-1 | TRBV7-2 | NA | NA | 17 | CASSLPAASGVNTEAFF | TGTGCCAGCAGCTTACCGGCGGCCTCCGGGGTGAACACTGAAGCTTTCTTT
TRBJ2-1 | TRBV5-4 | TRBD2 | NA | 15 | CASSTGTSVYNEQFF | TGTGCCAGCAGCACTGGGACTAGCGTGTACAATGAGCAGTTCTTC
TRBJ2-5 | TRBV4-3 | TRBD1 | NA | 14 | CASSRGQGQETQYF | TGCGCCAGCAGCCGGGGACAGGGGCAAGAGACCCAGTACTTC
TRBJ1-1 | TRBV19 | TRBD1 | NA | 16 | CASSMDRHVMNTEAFF | TGTGCCAGTAGTATGGACAGGCATGTAATGAACACTGAAGCTTTCTTT
TRBJ2-3 | TRBV5-6 | NA | NA | 17 | CASSLVVLGASADTQYF | TGTGCCAGCAGCTTGGTGGTACTTGGGGCCAGTGCAGATACGCAGTATTTT